One sample yielded the 27 T cell receptor beta chains listed below, sequenced in a study of low-dose radiotherapy and immunotherapy resistance in tumors. The time point here: after trial treatment. As to treatment: LDRT plus nivolumab, ipilimumab, low-dose cyclophosphamide and aspirin (RACIN trial). Alpha and beta chains were covered, as first-strand cDNA relied on TRAV- and TRBV-specific primers. It was with a constant-region primer and a V-primer adapter that TCRs were amplified over 20 PCR cycles. TCRdb re-analysed the reads in MiXCR, keeping a single row per CDR3 protein. Among fewer than 110,000 distinct CDR3 sequences listed, under 25% were seen once. The sequenced sample was PBMCs, obtained after low-dose radiotherapy plus immunotherapy. The source is a male donor with prostate cancer.

The sample holds many counts of this clonotype. V is TRBV11-2 and J is TRBJ1-1; D unclear. This CDR3 region has 13 residues. Germline CDR1 is SGHAT and CDR2 is FQNNGV. V lost 1 base and J 4 bases, leaving 7 bases between the germline ends. CDR3 in DNA: TGTGCCAGCAGCTTAGGTGGGCTCACTGAAGCTTTCTTT. It is translated as CASSLGGLTEAFF.

V usage is TRBV4-1 and J usage is TRBJ2-2; 9 bases agree with TRBD2. The CDR3 spans 13 residues. Per the germline V gene, CDR1 is MGHRA and CDR2 is YSYEKL. Unmatched junction bases numbered 3, after V lost 4 bases and J lost 9 bases. The CDR3 loop reads CASSPGLARELFF. The CDR3 nucleotides are TGCGCCAGCAGCCCGGGACTAGCTCGGGAGCTGTTTTTT.

This clonotype was observed many times. The chain recombines TRBV5-1 with TRBJ1-1; D gene ambiguous. CDR1 and CDR2 (germline): SGHRS, YFSETQ. V was clipped by 5 bases and J by 1 base, with 12 bases between them. CDR3 length: 14 residues. In DNA form, the CDR3 reads TGCGCCAGCAGGATAGAGACGGAGAACACTGAAGCTTTCTTT. Protein: CASRIETENTEAFF.

J is TRBJ1-1 and V is TRBV4-1; D is unresolved. The CDR3 sequence is 14 residues long. CDR1 MGHRA and CDR2 YSYEKL come from the germline V gene. The V end lost 0 bases, the J end lost 4 bases, and 9 bases lay between the germline ends. The CDR3 DNA reads TGCGCCAGCAGCCAAGACAGGCTCTTCACTGAAGCTTTCTTT. Translating it yields CASSQDRLFTEAFF.

Ten or more counts support this clonotype. This chain connects TRBV7-8 to TRBJ2-1, with D perhaps given as TRBD1 or TRBD2 (6 bases each). In germline, CDR1 is SGHVS, CDR2 FQNEAQ. V was pared by 4 bases and J by 5 bases, with 21 bases between. The CDR3 sequence is 17 residues long. CDR3 region: CASSSRDLRGANNEQFF. CDR3 in DNA: TGTGCCAGCAGCTCTAGGGACCTGAGGGGGGCGAACAATGAGCAGTTCTTC.

To note about this clonotype: One junction end disagrees with the germline gene, perhaps due to a read error. The gene calls are TRBV18 and TRBJ2-1; no reliable D call. The germline V gene encodes CDR1 KGHSH and CDR2 LQKENI. The CDR3 totals 13 residues. This CDR3 reads CTSSALGGNEQFF. CDR3 bases: TGTACCAGCTCGGCTCTAGGCGGTAATGAGCAGTTCTTC.

This clonotype was counted ten times or more. This chain links TRBV7-2 with TRBJ2-1; D not certain. This CDR3 is built from 15 residues. Germline CDR1 SGHTA, CDR2 FQGNSA. The ends were cut back, 3 bases at V and 0 bases at J, with 9 bases in the middle. The CDR3 sequence is CASSFRRSSYNEQFF. DNA for the CDR3: TGTGCCAGCAGCTTCCGCCGGAGCTCCTACAATGAGCAGTTCTTC.

The sample holds many counts of this clonotype. The chain has TRBV19 and TRBJ2-1, with D uncertain. The length of the CDR3 is 14 residues. Germline assignment: CDR1 LNHDA and CDR2 SQIVND (reference sequence). The V gene lost 6 bases and the J gene lost 0 bases, with 9 bases spanning the gap. The chain's CDR3 is CASSQVGSYNEQFF. The CDR3 coding sequence is TGTGCCAGTAGCCAGGTTGGCTCCTACAATGAGCAGTTCTTC.

This clonotype was detected ten times or more. This rearrangement joins TRBV20-1 to TRBJ1-2; D is possibly TRBD1 (5 bases). Germline lookup yields CDR1 DFQATT and CDR2 SNEGSKA (reference sequence). The V end lost 4 bases, the J end lost 3 bases, and 12 bases lay between the germline ends. CDR3 length equals 13 residues. The chain's CDR3 is CSATKTEDYGYTF. CDR3 bases: TGCAGTGCTACTAAGACAGAGGACTATGGCTACACCTTC.

The chain joins TRBV28 to TRBJ1-4; unclear D gene. Trimming took off 2 bases at V and 6 bases at J, with 7 bases between the two ends. The CDR3 covers 13 residues. Germline CDR1 MDHEN, CDR2 SYDVKM. The CDR3: CASSLPQDEKLFF. For the CDR3, the DNA is TGTGCCAGCAGTTTACCCCAGGATGAAAAACTGTTTTTT.

Ten or more counts support this clonotype. V usage is TRBV16 and J usage is TRBJ1-2, with D maybe TRBD1 (5 bases). V lost 0 bases to trimming and J lost 3 bases, with 5 bases between them. Germline V CDR1 and CDR2: KGHSY, FQNENV. The CDR3 covers 13 residues. The CDR3 region has the DNA TGTGCCAGCAGCCAATCGGGGGACTATGGCTACACCTTC. Translated: CASSQSGDYGYTF.

There are many counts of this clonotype. V usage is TRBV15 and J usage is TRBJ2-1; D is possibly TRBD1 or TRBD2 (5 bases each). This CDR3 region has 14 residues. CDR1 LNHNV and CDR2 YYDKDF come from the germline V gene (reference sequence). Trimming took 5 bases from V and 5 from J, leaving 13 bases between them. The CDR3 sequence: CATSAAWGNNEQFF. In DNA form, the CDR3 reads TGTGCCACCAGCGCGGCTTGGGGGAACAATGAGCAGTTCTTC.

This clonotype was recorded at least ten times. The chain has TRBV7-2 and TRBJ2-2; 7 nucleotides agree with TRBD1. Trimming removed 2 bases from V and 7 bases from J; junction bases left unmatched: 10. The germline V gene encodes CDR1 SGHTA and CDR2 FQGNSA. The length of the CDR3 is 16 residues. The CDR3 region is CASSLTPGQANGELFF. The DNA for the CDR3 is TGTGCCAGCAGCTTAACCCCTGGACAGGCCAACGGGGAGCTGTTTTTT.

Many counts were recorded for this clonotype. J is TRBJ2-5 and V is TRBV10-3; no clear D. With 4 bases removed from V and 1 base from J, the gap between germline ends came to 7 bases. This CDR3 region has 13 residues. Germline V gene lookup returns CDR1 ENHRY and CDR2 SYGVKD. As DNA, the CDR3 is TGTGCCATCAGTGGGATAGCCCAAGAGACCCAGTACTTC. Residues: CAISGIAQETQYF.

The table lists this clonotype with many counts. The gene calls are TRBV10-3 and TRBJ2-2, with D maybe TRBD2 (5 bases). CDR3 length: 14 residues. The germline V and J ends were trimmed by 8 bases and 1 base, with 11 bases remaining between them. CDR1 is ENHRY, CDR2 SYGVKD, per germline. DNA of the CDR3: TGTGCCATCTACAGCGGAGGGAACACCGGGGAGCTGTTTTTT. Encoded protein: CAIYSGGNTGELFF.

The chain recombines TRBV7-2 with TRBJ1-5, with 8 bases matching TRBD1. V dropped 5 bases and J dropped 3; count of bases not matched to a gene: 6. This CDR3 contains 15 residues. Germline V gene lookup returns CDR1 SGHTA and CDR2 FQGNSA. CDR3 sequence: CASSPGQVDNQPQHF. The DNA for the CDR3 is TGTGCCAGCAGCCCGGGACAGGTCGACAATCAGCCCCAGCATTTT.

This clonotype was detected ten times or more. V gene TRBV18 combines with J gene TRBJ2-5, with 8 bases lining up with TRBD1. The germline gives CDR1 KGHSH, CDR2 LQKENI. This CDR3 region has 14 residues. After removal of 4 bases from V and 5 bases from J, the junction contained 6 bases not matched to a gene. The CDR3 DNA sequence: TGTGCCAGCTCACGGGACAGGTCCGGGGAGACCCAGTACTTC. It codes for CASSRDRSGETQYF.

This clonotype was counted ten times or more. The J gene is TRBJ2-7, the V gene TRBV5-6; D is unresolved. Germline CDR1 reads SGHDT; CDR2 reads YYEEEE. The CDR3 consists of 14 residues. Trimming removed 0 bases from V and 2 bases from J, with 9 bases in between. The CDR3 here is CASSLEVRAYEQYF. The DNA for the CDR3 is TGTGCCAGCAGCTTGGAGGTCAGAGCCTACGAGCAGTACTTC.

With regard to this clonotype: Being one base from a much bigger clone, this may be a read error. The V and J genes are TRBV4-1 and TRBJ2-7; no definite D call. The V end was cut by 4 bases, the J end by 5 bases, with 6 bases between. Germline V gives CDR1 MGHRA, CDR2 YSYEKL. The CDR3 consists of 11 residues. The CDR3 protein is CASSLQDEQYF. In nucleotides, the CDR3 is TGCGCCAGCAGCCTGCAGGACGAGCAGTACTTC.

This clonotype came up many times. V gene TRBV6-2 or TRBV6-3 combines with J gene TRBJ1-1; D gene ambiguous. Germline CDR1 reads MNHEY; CDR2 reads SVGEGT. V lost 5 bases and J lost 3, with 10 bases in between. The CDR3 is 13 residues long. As DNA, the CDR3 is TGTGCCAGCAGTGTACAACGGGACACTGAAGCTTTCTTT. It codes for CASSVQRDTEAFF.

This clonotype came up many times. The CDR3 nucleotides read TGTGCCACCAGCGACCCGGGACTACTACAAGAGACCCAGTACTTC. Encoded protein: CATSDPGLLQETQYF. V usage is TRBV15 and J usage is TRBJ2-5, with 7 bases that match TRBD2. Germline trimming cut 5 bases from V and 2 bases from J; bases unmatched to any gene: 8. Per the germline V gene, CDR1 is LNHNV and CDR2 is YYDKDF (reference sequence). This CDR3 has 15 amino acids.

The rearrangement links TRBV5-1 to TRBJ2-3; 8 positions match TRBD2. The germline gives CDR1 SGHRS, CDR2 YFSETQ. J lost 4 bases, V lost 7 bases, and 8 bases had no gene match. This CDR3 has 14 amino acids. The CDR3 sequence is CASGRTSSPDTQYF. The CDR3 DNA reads as TGCGCCAGCGGCCGGACTAGCTCGCCAGATACGCAGTATTTT.

In its sample, this clonotype was seen many times. The genes are TRBV5-1 and TRBJ1-1, with unresolved D. The V end lost 4 bases, the J end lost 5 bases, and 9 bases lay between the germline ends. Germline CDR1 reads SGHRS; CDR2 reads YFSETQ. The CDR3 totals 12 residues. The CDR3 sequence is CASSPDWTEAFF. The CDR3 DNA follows: TGCGCCAGCAGCCCGGATTGGACTGAAGCTTTCTTT.

This clonotype was counted ten times or more. This CDR3 is CASTPVAGGNYEQYF. The CDR3 nucleotides read TGTGCCAGCACACCCGTAGCGGGGGGTAATTACGAGCAGTACTTC. The chain is built from TRBV19 and TRBJ2-7; TRBD2 aligns across 10 bases. After removal of 9 bases from V and 4 bases from J, the junction contained 12 bases not matched to a gene. This CDR3 comprises 15 residues. In germline, CDR1 is LNHDA, CDR2 SQIVND (reference sequence).

Ten or more counts support this clonotype. The chain recombines TRBV20-1 with TRBJ2-1, with D perhaps matching TRBD2 (5 bases). V lost 3 bases and J lost 1, with 13 bases in between. There are 15 residues in the CDR3. From germline, CDR1 is DFQATT and CDR2 SNEGSKA (reference sequence). The CDR3 sequence is CSARTTRRSYNEQFF. The DNA of the CDR3 is TGCAGTGCTAGGACAACTAGACGGTCCTACAATGAGCAGTTCTTC.

This clonotype was detected ten times or more. The rearrangement links TRBV3-1 to TRBJ1-2; D uncertain. This CDR3 has 14 amino acids. Between the trimmed V and J ends, which lost 4 bases and 7 bases, there was a span of 16 bases. Germline CDR1 is LGHDT and CDR2 is YNNKEL (reference sequence). The CDR3 here is CASSPPVLGVGYTF. The DNA of the CDR3 is TGTGCCAGCAGCCCCCCTGTTCTTGGGGTTGGCTACACCTTC.

Here the CDR3 reads CASSSGTGLDGELFF. Here the CDR3 DNA reads TGTGCCAGCTCATCCGGGACAGGGCTTGACGGGGAGCTGTTTTTT. V usage is TRBV18 and J usage is TRBJ2-2, with 9 bases fitting TRBD1. This CDR3 comprises 15 residues. CDR1 KGHSH and CDR2 LQKENI come from the germline V gene. Trimming at V came to 5 bases and at J to 7 bases, leaving 8 bases not matched to a gene.